Listed below are T cell receptor beta chains from one sample, sequenced in a study of identical twins. TCRdb re-called the 5' RACE reads with MiXCR, one entry per CDR3 protein. The sample has around 1.7 million distinct CDR3 sequences; under 35% are singletons. Sequencing input: cord blood. The source of these receptors is a newborn girl in good health. The CDR3 runs from the conserved cysteine through the conserved F or W. D genes are given only for firm matches. Only some rows state a clone size, as once, few, many or a class for expanded clones.

V: TRBV12-3/TRBV12-4
J: TRBJ2-7
size: once
D: -
CDR3: CASSSQLASYNEQYF
DNA: TGTGCCAGCAGTTCCCAACTAGCCTCCTACAATGAGCAGTACTTC

V: TRBV29-1
J: TRBJ1-2
size: -
D: -
CDR3: CSVVAAQNYGYTF
DNA: TGCAGCGTTGTGGCAGCCCAAAACTATGGCTACACCTTC

V: TRBV28
J: TRBJ2-7
size: few
D: -
CDR3: CASRDWRGDPYEQYF
DNA: TGTGCCAGCAGGGACTGGAGGGGGGACCCCTACGAGCAGTACTTC

V: TRBV20-1
J: TRBJ1-4
size: -
D: TRBD1
CDR3: CRARERTGVEKLFF
DNA: TGCAGAGCTAGAGAAAGGACAGGGGTTGAAAAACTGTTTTTT

V: TRBV27
J: TRBJ1-1
size: -
D: -
CDR3: CASSFQPMNTEAFF
DNA: TGTGCCAGCAGTTTTCAGCCGATGAACACTGAAGCTTTCTTT

V: TRBV12-3/TRBV12-4
J: TRBJ2-4
size: few
D: -
CDR3: CASSPGVRKNIQYF
DNA: TGTGCCAGCAGCCCGGGAGTGCGAAAAAACATTCAGTACTTC

V: TRBV7-9
J: TRBJ2-7
size: few
D: -
CDR3: CASSSEDFTYEQYF
DNA: TGTGCCAGCAGCTCTGAGGACTTTACCTACGAGCAGTACTTC

V: TRBV6-5
J: TRBJ2-5
size: -
D: TRBD2
CDR3: CASRTVGLEETQYF
DNA: TGTGCCAGCAGGACAGTAGGACTAGAGGAGACCCAGTACTTC

V: TRBV5-1
J: TRBJ1-1
size: few
D: -
CDR3: CASSLVPGGSLAEAFF
DNA: TGCGCCAGCAGCTTGGTACCCGGCGGCAGTCTCGCTGAAGCTTTCTTT

V: TRBV4-2
J: TRBJ2-7
size: many
D: -
CDR3: CASSQVYLTTYEQYF
DNA: TGTGCCAGCAGCCAAGTTTACCTTACAACCTACGAGCAGTACTTC

V: TRBV20-1
J: TRBJ2-3
size: -
D: TRBD2
CDR3: CSARGYLRGRNTDTQYF
DNA: TGCAGTGCTAGAGGGTACTTACGCGGGAGAAACACAGATACGCAGTATTTT

V: TRBV28
J: TRBJ2-7
size: few
D: TRBD1
CDR3: CASSLYGTGGPKSYEQYF
DNA: TGTGCCAGCAGTTTATACGGGACAGGGGGCCCCAAATCCTACGAGCAGTACTTC

V: TRBV4-2
J: TRBJ2-4
size: few
D: -
CDR3: CASSQENGRSDIQYF
DNA: TGTGCCAGCAGCCAAGAGAACGGGAGATCGGACATTCAGTACTTC

V: TRBV5-6
J: TRBJ1-3
size: -
D: TRBD1
CDR3: CASSFGTGSSGNTIYF
DNA: TGTGCCAGCAGCTTCGGGACAGGGAGCTCTGGAAACACCATATATTTT

V: TRBV14
J: TRBJ2-3
size: -
D: -
CDR3: CASSQGLGRAQYF
DNA: TGTGCCAGCAGCCAAGGACTCGGGAGAGCGCAGTATTTT

V: TRBV5-4
J: TRBJ2-4
size: -
D: -
CDR3: CASSLVGAGTYERYF
DNA: -

V: TRBV27
J: TRBJ2-7
size: -
D: TRBD2
CDR3: CASSQRESVYEQYF
DNA: TGTGCCAGCAGTCAGCGGGAGTCCGTCTACGAGCAGTACTTC

V: TRBV19
J: TRBJ2-3
size: few
D: -
CDR3: CASSMIFEWDTDTDTQYF
DNA: TGTGCCAGTAGTATGATATTTGAATGGGACACCGACACAGATACGCAGTATTTT

V: TRBV29-1
J: TRBJ2-1
size: -
D: TRBD1
CDR3: CSVLGTGSSYNEQFF
DNA: TGCAGCGTGCTCGGGACAGGAAGCTCCTACAATGAGCAGTTCTTC

V: TRBV11-2
J: TRBJ2-2
size: -
D: TRBD1
CDR3: CASSRQGLGGELFF
DNA: TGTGCCAGCAGCCGACAGGGGCTCGGCGGGGAGCTGTTTTTT

V: TRBV7-2
J: TRBJ2-7
size: few
D: -
CDR3: CASSLPRQSQYF
DNA: TGTGCCAGCAGCTTACCCCGACAGTCGCAGTACTTC

V: TRBV7-2
J: TRBJ2-1
size: few
D: -
CDR3: CASSSPRPGDYNEQFF
DNA: TGTGCCAGCAGCTCCCCCAGGCCAGGTGACTACAATGAGCAGTTCTTC

V: TRBV6-6
J: TRBJ2-5
size: few
D: TRBD1
CDR3: CASSYRGLGETQYF
DNA: TGTGCCAGCAGTTACAGGGGGCTGGGAGAGACCCAGTACTTC